This TCR beta chain was sequenced for a study of blood T cell repertoires in COVID-19. Study context: Both acute and convalescent COVID-19 samples were obtained from the United States, Italy and Spain. Sample material is recorded as cDNA or gDNA derived from T cells, B-cell-depleted T cells, or PBMCs.

The CDR3 has 13 amino acids. V trimming: 8 bases; J trimming: 3 bases; junction bases outside the gene matches: 2. Germline CDR1 reads MNHEY; CDR2 reads SVGAGI. As processed by the authors: Reference gene primer amplification gave estimated nucleated cell counts. TCRdb keeps only in-frame clones here, not all; method: immunoSEQ multiplex PCR. V, J and clone size are those of that table, while D and trimming were read from the DNA. The data contain 410,000 or so clones, about 89% of them singletons. Sequencing used peripheral blood. The chain uses TRBV6-5 and TRBJ2-3, with 10 bases fitting TRBD2. The sequence came from a woman aged 40 to 55 with COVID-19, enrolled during active disease. The CDR3 DNA is TGTGCCAGCTCACTAGCGGGGACAGATACGCAGTATTTT. Its translation: CASSLAGTDTQYF.